What follows are 22 T cell receptor beta chains derived from one specimen sequenced in a study of cytomegalovirus exposure and HLA in healthy donors (dated by TCRdb to about 2017). The library was prepared using the immunoSEQ multiplex PCR assay. For the multiplex PCR, a mixture combining 60 forward primers for TCR Vbeta segments and 13 reverse primers for TCR Jbeta segments was used. This immuneACCESS table, as held by TCRdb, lists in-frame sequences with V and J called but not all clones. Of the missing ones, under half trace to an unresolved V gene in checked studies; the others have no known cause. The sample has about 130,000 clones on record, under 90% of them singletons. Approximately 4% of the sample belongs to the ten largest clones. Sequencing was carried out using PBMCs. These receptors were obtained from a middle-aged woman in good health and CMV-seronegative.

The V gene is TRBV7-2, the J gene TRBJ2-1, with a tentative D call TRBD1 (6 bases). This CDR3 contains 15 residues. Germline-derived CDR1 and CDR2 are SGHTA and FQGNSA. V lost 4 bases and J 2 bases, leaving 12 bases between the germline ends. CDR3 region: CASSSGTTTYNEQFF. The CDR3, as DNA: TGTGCCAGCAGCTCCGGGACAACTACCTACAATGAGCAGTTCTTC.

This chain joins TRBV4-1 and TRBJ2-3; 12 nucleotides match TRBD2. The junction had 6 bases not matched to a gene; V was cut back by 2 bases and J by 6 bases. Germline V gene sequence: CDR1 MGHRA, CDR2 YSYEKL. The CDR3 runs to 16 residues. Written as DNA, the CDR3 is TGCGCCAGCAGCCAATGGACTAGCGGGGTTCCCGATACGCAGTATTTT. The encoded protein is CASSQWTSGVPDTQYF.

The V call is TRBV19, the J call TRBJ1-5; possibly TRBD1 for D (6 bases). This CDR3 contains 14 residues. Germline V lookup: CDR1 LNHDA, CDR2 SQIVND (reference sequence). The V end was cut by 1 base, the J end by 4 bases, with 8 bases between. The CDR3 sequence: CASSIGTANQPQHF. Written as DNA, the CDR3 is TGTGCCAGTAGTATAGGGACAGCAAATCAGCCCCAGCATTTT.

This sequence joins TRBV19 and TRBJ2-7; D uncertain. There are 13 residues in the CDR3. CDR1 is LNHDA, CDR2 SQIVND, per germline (reference sequence). Trimming took 5 bases from V and 1 from J, leaving 9 bases between them. The CDR3 sequence: CASSAPRSYEQYF. CDR3 coding DNA: TGTGCCAGTAGTGCCCCGCGATCCTACGAGCAGTACTTC.

The V call is TRBV5-4, the J call TRBJ2-3; TRBD2 might be the D (7 bases). Trimming stripped 5 bases from V and 8 bases from J, with 18 bases between. The germline V gene has CDR1 SGHNT and CDR2 YYREEE (reference sequence). CDR3 length equals 14 residues. CDR3 sequence: CASRVREQGGTQYF. The CDR3 coding sequence is TGTGCCAGCAGGGTGCGGGAGCAAGGGGGTACGCAGTATTTT.

V is TRBV19 and J is TRBJ1-2; 7 bases are shared with TRBD1. V was clipped by 6 bases and J by 6 bases; unmatched bases: 13. This CDR3 spans 15 amino acids. In germline, CDR1 is LNHDA, CDR2 SQIVND (reference sequence). The CDR3 protein is CASSPPPDRVDGYTF. As DNA, the CDR3 is TGTGCCAGTAGCCCTCCCCCCGACAGGGTCGATGGCTACACCTTC.

The genes are TRBV5-4 and TRBJ1-4, with D hard to call. Trimming took 0 bases from V and 0 from J, leaving 6 bases between them. Germline values: CDR1 SGHNT, CDR2 YYREEE (reference sequence). The CDR3 contains 15 residues. CDR3 sequence: CASSLDFATNEKLFF. As DNA, the CDR3 is TGTGCCAGCAGCTTGGACTTCGCAACTAATGAAAAACTGTTTTTT.

This clone was seen more than once but under ten times. The V gene is TRBV18, the J gene TRBJ1-1; TRBD1 agrees at 7 bases. This CDR3 spans 14 amino acids. V dropped 5 bases and J dropped 0; count of bases not matched to a gene: 3. Germline V lookup: CDR1 KGHSH, CDR2 LQKENI. The CDR3 reads CASSMGQLNTEAFF. In DNA, the CDR3 is TGTGCCAGCTCAATGGGACAGTTGAACACTGAAGCTTTCTTT. Based on the CDR3 plus reference TRBV18 and TRBJ1-1, the full variable domain is NAGVMQNPRHLVRRRGQEARLRCSPMKGHSHVYWYRQLPEEGLKFMVYLQKENIIDESGMPKERFSAEFPKEGPSILRIQQVVRGDSAAYFCASSMGQLNTEAFFGQGTRLTVV.

The chain uses TRBV5-6 and TRBJ2-5, with 10 bases aligning to TRBD1. V lost 4 bases and J lost 3; bases outside the gene matches: 9. In germline, CDR1 is SGHDT, CDR2 YYEEEE. The CDR3 extends over 16 amino acids. The CDR3, as DNA: TGTGCCAGCAGCCGCCATGCCGGGACAGGGGAAGAGACCCAGTACTTC. Translated: CASSRHAGTGEETQYF. Full variable domain (remainder filled in from reference TRBV5-6 and TRBJ2-5): DAGVTQSPTHLIKTRGQQVTLRCSPKSGHDTVSWYQQALGQGPQFIFQYYEEEERQRGNFPDRFSGHQFPNYSSELNVNALLLGDSALYLCASSRHAGTGEETQYFGPGTRLLVL.

The J gene is TRBJ1-1, the V gene TRBV14; D is perhaps TRBD1 (6 bases). There are 15 residues in the CDR3. Trimming removed 4 bases at V and 5 bases at J, with 17 bases between. Germline V lookup: CDR1 SGHDN, CDR2 FVKESK. CDR3 amino acids: CASSPLLGGATEAFF. The CDR3 bases are TGTGCCAGCAGCCCCCTCCTTGGGGGGGCGACTGAAGCTTTCTTT.

The chain joins TRBV4-2 to TRBJ2-5, with D perhaps TRBD2 (6 bases). With 0 bases removed from V and 5 bases from J, the gap between germline ends came to 13 bases. Per the germline V gene, CDR1 is LGHNA and CDR2 is YNFKEQ. The CDR3 runs to 15 residues. As DNA, the CDR3 is TGTGCCAGCAGCCAAGAGAGCGCTAGCGAGGAGACCCAGTACTTC. Translated, it gives CASSQESASEETQYF.

This chain connects TRBV29-1 to TRBJ2-1, with D uncertain. The CDR3 is 13 amino acids. The V gene's germline CDR1 is SQVTM and CDR2 ANQGSEA. V shed 7 bases and J shed 3 bases, with 13 bases lying between them. The CDR3 is CSARSTNYNEQFF. In nucleotides, the CDR3 is TGCAGCGCACGGAGTACCAACTACAATGAGCAGTTCTTC.

This rearrangement joins TRBV5-1 to TRBJ2-5; TRBD2 is a possible D gene (6 bases). The J call may be in error: the DNA end matches TRBJ2-7 better. The CDR3 sequence is 16 residues long. The germline V gene encodes CDR1 SGHRS and CDR2 YFSETQ. The CDR3 DNA is TGCGCCAGCAGCTTGGCGGGAGAGGGCTTATCCTACGAGCAGTACTTC. It encodes CASSLAGEGLSYEQYF.

This chain uses TRBV4-3 with TRBJ2-3, with 7 bases lining up with TRBD2. The CDR3 is made up of 14 amino acids. Germline values: CDR1 LGHNA, CDR2 YSLEER. The V gene end was trimmed by 9 bases and the J gene end by 0 bases; junction bases not matched to a gene: 6. The CDR3 DNA reads TGCGCCAGTAGAGCGGGGCATAGCACAGATACGCAGTATTTT. It specifies CASRAGHSTDTQYF.

J is TRBJ1-2 and V is TRBV6-5; TRBD1 matches at 8 bases. J gave up 6 bases and V 3 bases, and 3 bases lay outside the gene matches. Germline V gene data show CDR1 as MNHEY and CDR2 as SVGAGI. This CDR3 comprises 13 residues. In nucleotides, the CDR3 is TGTGCCAGCAGTTATTGGACAGGGAATGGCTACACCTTC. Translating it yields CASSYWTGNGYTF.

The rearrangement joins TRBV5-1 to TRBJ1-3, with D possibly TRBD1 on 6 matching bases. This CDR3 has 16 amino acids. CDR1 and CDR2 (germline): SGHRS, YFSETQ. Trimming stripped 0 bases from V and 1 base from J, with 11 bases between. Here the CDR3 reads CASSLGTAVSGNTIYF. CDR3 in DNA: TGCGCCAGCAGCTTGGGGACAGCCGTATCTGGAAACACCATATATTTT.

This clone was recorded a few times. The chain is built from TRBV27 and TRBJ2-1; 9 bases fit TRBD2. The CDR3 is 15 amino acids. The trim removed 7 bases at V and 3 bases at J, leaving 7 bases unmatched. Germline V gene sequence: CDR1 MNHEY, CDR2 SMNVEV (reference sequence). In nucleotides, the CDR3 is TGTGCCAGCATTAACAGCGGGGGGCACTACAATGAGCAGTTCTTC. Amino acid sequence: CASINSGGHYNEQFF.

The chain combines TRBV9 with TRBJ2-5; D may be TRBD1 (6 bases). The ends were cut back, 4 bases at V and 5 bases at J, with 15 bases in the middle. The CDR3 consists of 14 residues. Germline lookup yields CDR1 SGDLS and CDR2 YYNGEE. The CDR3 nucleotides read TGTGCCAGCAGCACTCCAGGGGTTGAGGAGACCCAGTACTTC. It specifies CASSTPGVEETQYF.

This chain joins TRBV14 and TRBJ1-1, with a possible D match to TRBD1 (5 bases). CDR3 length: 14 amino acids. Germline V CDR1 and CDR2: SGHDN, FVKESK. V lost 0 bases to trimming and J lost 5 bases, with 10 bases between them. For the CDR3, the DNA is TGTGCCAGCAGCCAAGATTGGGGGGAGACTGAAGCTTTCTTT. Protein sequence: CASSQDWGETEAFF.

V usage is TRBV5-4 and J usage is TRBJ1-3; 9 bases line up with TRBD1. J lost 0 bases, V lost 3 bases, and 1 base had no gene match. The CDR3 covers 15 residues. Per the germline V gene, CDR1 is SGHNT and CDR2 is YYREEE (reference sequence). CDR3: CASSWGQGSGNTIYF. Written as DNA, the CDR3 is TGTGCCAGCAGCTGGGGACAGGGCTCTGGAAACACCATATATTTT.

This chain uses TRBV28 with TRBJ2-7, with 7 bases that match TRBD1. CDR3 length equals 14 residues. After removal of 6 bases from V and 2 bases from J, the junction contained 7 bases not matched to a gene. The V gene's germline CDR1 is MDHEN and CDR2 SYDVKM. CDR3 protein: CASSVQGPTYEQYF. The DNA of the CDR3 is TGTGCCAGCAGCGTACAGGGGCCCACCTACGAGCAGTACTTC. The full variable domain, in which reference TRBV28 and TRBJ2-7 provide the parts outside the CDR3, is DVKVTQSSRYLVKRTGEKVFLECVQDMDHENMFWYRQDPGLGLRLIYFSYDVKMKEKGDIPEGYSVSREKKERFSLILESASTNQTSMYLCASSVQGPTYEQYFGPGTRLTVT.

The rearrangement joins TRBV5-1 to TRBJ2-7, with 8 bases matching TRBD2. This CDR3 contains 15 residues. From germline, CDR1 is SGHRS and CDR2 YFSETQ. J was trimmed by 3 bases and V by 0 bases; bases with no gene match: 5. CDR3 region: CASSLGGSGIYEQYF. Here the CDR3 DNA reads TGCGCCAGCAGCTTGGGCGGTAGCGGGATCTACGAGCAGTACTTC.